One and the same sample provided the 26 T cell receptor beta chains below, sequenced in a study of beta chain features in type 1 diabetes. TCRB transcripts that were expressed got sequenced, as all of the isolated RNA had been reverse transcribed. TCRdb's table, derived via immunoSEQ multiplex PCR, lists solely in-frame clones and lacks some. The sample lists hundreds of thousands of clones, roughly an eighth occurring once. Material for sequencing was naive CD4+ T cells from blood. The receptor source for this set is a woman in her thirties or forties in good health.

This clone was detected only a few times. The chain carries TRBV4-1 and TRBJ2-5; D possibly corresponds to TRBD1 (6 bases). From germline, CDR1 is MGHRA and CDR2 YSYEKL. Trimming left V 1 base short and J 1 base short, with 7 bases between. The CDR3 has 14 amino acids. As DNA, the CDR3 is TGCGCCAGCAGCCAAGTACAGGGCCAAGAGACCCAGTACTTC. Amino acid sequence: CASSQVQGQETQYF.

The V and J genes are TRBV7-8 and TRBJ2-7; D is unclear. Germline assignment: CDR1 SGHVS and CDR2 FQNEAQ. CDR3 length: 12 residues. The CDR3 protein is CATRHPPREQYF. CDR3 sequence (DNA): TGTGCTACGCGGCACCCCCCTCGCGAGCAGTACTTC.

The chain has TRBV7-2 and TRBJ2-3, with 14 bases that match TRBD2. The trim removed 3 bases at V and 6 bases at J, leaving 11 bases unmatched. CDR1 is SGHTA and CDR2 is FQGNSA in the germline V gene. This CDR3 comprises 18 residues. The DNA for the CDR3 is TGTGCCAGCAGCTTCCCGTGGACTAGCGGGGGGTCGGAGGATACGCAGTATTTT. It specifies CASSFPWTSGGSEDTQYF.

The CDR3 DNA is TGTGCCAGCAGCTTAGGCCCAGATTCCCAAGAGACCCAGTACTTC. Its protein product is CASSLGPDSQETQYF. The V gene is TRBV11-2, the J gene TRBJ2-5; D remains unclear. Trimming cost V 1 base and J 1 base, with 10 bases left between them. From germline, CDR1 is SGHAT and CDR2 FQNNGV. The CDR3 runs to 15 residues.

This rearrangement joins TRBV5-1 to TRBJ1-1; the match to TRBD1 covers 7 bases. The CDR3 runs to 15 residues. The V and J ends lost 5 bases and 0 bases, in that order; junction bases with no gene match: 7. Germline lookup yields CDR1 SGHRS and CDR2 YFSETQ. The CDR3 nucleotides are TGCGCCAGCAGACCTAGACAGGGAATGAACACTGAAGCTTTCTTT. Translating gives CASRPRQGMNTEAFF.

The chain uses TRBV18 and TRBJ2-5, with D tentatively TRBD1 (5 bases). There are 14 residues in the CDR3. V lost 5 bases to trimming and J lost 1 base, with 11 bases between them. Looked up from germline, CDR1 is KGHSH and CDR2 is LQKENI. This CDR3 reads CASSDSLAQETQYF. The CDR3 DNA follows: TGTGCCAGCTCAGACAGCCTCGCCCAAGAGACCCAGTACTTC.

This clone was observed a handful of times. The chain carries TRBV2 and TRBJ2-7, with TRBD2 matching 9 bases. Germline lookup yields CDR1 SNHLY and CDR2 FYNNEI. V lost 7 bases to trimming and J lost 3 bases; unmatched junction nucleotides: 10. This CDR3 has 15 residues. This CDR3 is CASILRLAANYEQYF. In DNA form, the CDR3 reads TGTGCCAGCATTCTACGACTAGCGGCTAACTACGAGCAGTACTTC.

This clone was observed a handful of times. The chain is built from TRBV28 and TRBJ2-7; a possible D gene is TRBD2 (5 bases). The germline CDR1 and CDR2 sequences are MDHEN and SYDVKM. Trimming removed 5 bases from V and 0 bases from J, with 17 bases in between. This CDR3 is built from 16 residues. The CDR3 reads CASSPTERRSSYEQYF. In nucleotides, the CDR3 is TGTGCCAGCAGTCCGACTGAGCGGCGGAGCTCCTACGAGCAGTACTTC.

The chain combines TRBV7-6 with TRBJ1-4, with 7 nucleotides matching TRBD1. The CDR3 covers 12 residues. Looked up from germline, CDR1 is SGHVS and CDR2 is FNYEAQ. Germline trimming cut 5 bases from V and 12 bases from J; bases unmatched to any gene: 6. The CDR3 nucleotides read TGTGCCAGCAGCCCACGGACAGGAGAACTGTTTTTT. This sequence encodes CASSPRTGELFF.

The chain employs TRBV6-1 and TRBJ1-5; D is unresolved. The length of the CDR3 is 14 residues. Trimming took off 1 base at V and 1 base at J, with 5 bases between the two ends. Germline CDR1 MNHNS, CDR2 SASEGT. The DNA for the CDR3 is TGTGCCAGCAGTGAAGTGGGCAGCAATCAGCCCCAGCATTTT. The encoded protein is CASSEVGSNQPQHF.

The V gene is TRBV18, the J gene TRBJ1-5; tentative D call: TRBD1 (5 bases). This CDR3 spans 14 amino acids. V was trimmed by 5 bases and J by 0 bases, leaving 8 bases between them. Germline CDR1 reads KGHSH; CDR2 reads LQKENI. CDR3 loop: CASSDQGSNQPQHF. CDR3 DNA: TGTGCCAGCTCAGACCAGGGTAGCAATCAGCCCCAGCATTTT.

J is TRBJ2-5 and V is TRBV6-7, with a tentative D call TRBD2 (6 bases). TRBV6-7 is recorded as an ORF, its role being uncertain. The germline V and J ends were trimmed by 2 bases and 3 bases, with 13 bases remaining between them. This CDR3 is built from 15 residues. This CDR3 reads CASSYPSSGEETQYF. The CDR3 region has the DNA TGTGCCAGCAGTTACCCGAGCTCGGGGGAAGAGACCCAGTACTTC.

This clone was observed a few times. The rearrangement uses TRBV6-1 and TRBJ2-5; D possibly corresponds to TRBD1 (6 bases). The CDR3 is made up of 13 amino acids. CDR1 and CDR2 (germline): MNHNS, SASEGT. Trimming shortened V by 6 bases and J by 1 base, and 9 bases separated the two germline ends. CDR3 sequence reads: CASSGTFQETQYF. The CDR3 nucleotides are TGTGCCAGCAGCGGGACATTCCAAGAGACCCAGTACTTC.

The J gene is TRBJ2-7, the V gene TRBV11-2; 7 bases are shared with TRBD1. This CDR3 region has 16 residues. J lost 4 bases, V lost 0 bases, and 9 bases had no gene match. Germline V CDR1 and CDR2: SGHAT, FQNNGV. The CDR3 loop is CASSLDHWQGEYEQYF. The CDR3, as DNA: TGTGCCAGCAGCTTAGATCATTGGCAGGGGGAGTACGAGCAGTACTTC.

This chain uses TRBV19 with TRBJ1-5; a possible D gene is TRBD1 (5 bases). CDR3 length equals 12 residues. V was shortened by 9 bases and J by 4 bases, with 10 bases between the two germline ends. Germline CDR1 reads LNHDA; CDR2 reads SQIVND (reference sequence). Here the CDR3 DNA reads TGTGCCAGCAGAGACAGAAATCAGCCCCAGCATTTT. Protein: CASRDRNQPQHF.

V usage is TRBV7-8 and J usage is TRBJ2-7, with D perhaps matching TRBD1 (8 bases). V was cut by 5 bases and J by 9 bases, with 23 bases left in between. The CDR3 runs 15 residues. The germline CDR1 and CDR2 sequences are SGHVS and FQNEAQ. The CDR3 loop is CASSPTGGRGDRQYF. CDR3 DNA sequence: TGTGCCAGCAGCCCAACAGGGGGACGGGGGGATCGGCAGTACTTC.

This chain uses TRBV6-6 with TRBJ2-3; 9 bases agree with TRBD1. The CDR3 runs 14 residues. Germline CDR1 MNHNY, CDR2 SVGAGI (reference sequence). J lost 3 bases, V lost 10 bases, and 8 bases had no gene match. CDR3: CATETGGDTDTQYF. CDR3 nucleotides: TGTGCCACCGAGACAGGGGGGGATACAGATACGCAGTATTTT.

This clone was picked up a small number of times. This sequence joins TRBV29-1 and TRBJ1-1; D is perhaps TRBD1 (5 bases). The CDR3 spans 15 residues. CDR1 SQVTM and CDR2 ANQGSEA come from the germline V gene. The V and J ends lost 3 bases and 1 base respectively, with 15 bases between them. CDR3: CSVEVGPGWNTEAFF. The CDR3 nucleotides read TGCAGCGTTGAGGTGGGCCCAGGGTGGAACACTGAAGCTTTCTTT.

The genes are TRBV6-6 and TRBJ1-1, with D possibly matching TRBD1 (6 bases). This CDR3 comprises 14 residues. Looked up from germline, CDR1 is MNHNY and CDR2 is SVGAGI (reference sequence). Trimming removed 2 bases from V and 6 bases from J, with 13 bases in between. The CDR3: CASSYAHRVPEAFF. The CDR3 DNA follows: TGTGCCAGCAGTTACGCCCACAGGGTCCCTGAAGCTTTCTTT.

The J gene is TRBJ2-7, the V gene TRBV12-5; D perhaps matches TRBD1 (5 bases). Looked up from germline, CDR1 is LGHNT and CDR2 is FRNRAP. The CDR3 has 13 residues. Trimming removed 5 bases from V and 0 bases from J, with 8 bases in between. The CDR3 DNA is TGTGCTAGTGGTAAGACAGACTCCTACGAGCAGTACTTC. Encoded protein: CASGKTDSYEQYF.

There are many counts of this clone. DNA of the CDR3: TGTGCCATCCGGGGGGAGGGTTTCCACGAGCAGTACTTC. Translation gives CAIRGEGFHEQYF. The chain links TRBV21-1 to TRBJ2-7; the table names TRBD2, a call not compared with the DNA. TRBV21-1 is deemed a pseudogene. CDR3 length: 13 amino acids.

In its sample, this clone was seen a few times. The chain couples TRBV9 to TRBJ1-1; TRBD1 might be the D (5 bases). The CDR3 loop spans 15 amino acids. CDR1 is SGDLS, CDR2 YYNGEE, per germline. The germline V and J ends were trimmed by 0 bases and 6 bases, with 15 bases remaining between them. CDR3 sequence (DNA): TGTGCCAGCAGCGTAGGAGGGGCGGGAATCTCTGAAGCTTTCTTT. Amino acid sequence: CASSVGGAGISEAFF.

This clone was seen a handful of times. This chain joins TRBV2 and TRBJ2-4, with 10 bases that match TRBD1. The CDR3 totals 17 residues. Germline V gene sequence: CDR1 SNHLY, CDR2 FYNNEI. The V segment lost 2 bases and the J segment 3 bases; nucleotides outside the gene matches: 7. Here the CDR3 reads CASSERGQGYGKNIQYF. The CDR3 bases are TGTGCCAGCAGTGAAAGGGGACAGGGGTACGGCAAAAACATTCAGTACTTC.

The chain recombines TRBV7-2 with TRBJ1-1, with TRBD1 matching over 9 bases. CDR1 and CDR2 from the germline V gene are SGHTA and FQGNSA. The length of the CDR3 is 15 residues. The trim removed 4 bases at V and 3 bases at J, leaving 6 bases unmatched. CDR3 DNA: TGTGCCAGCAGCTCGAGGACAGGGGTGGACACTGAAGCTTTCTTT. This codes for CASSSRTGVDTEAFF.

The chain joins TRBV7-9 to TRBJ1-1; unclear D gene. Germline loops: CDR1 SEHNR, CDR2 FQNEAQ (reference sequence). The CDR3 contains 15 residues. V lost 0 bases to trimming and J lost 2 bases, with 10 bases between them. The CDR3 is CASSLANRDNTEAFF. The CDR3 bases are TGTGCCAGCAGCTTAGCGAACCGGGATAACACTGAAGCTTTCTTT.

This clone was seen a few times. The chain employs TRBV29-1 and TRBJ1-2, with TRBD1 matching 7 bases. Germline V gene data show CDR1 as SQVTM and CDR2 as ANQGSEA. This CDR3 region has 14 residues. J gave up 2 bases and V 4 bases, and 7 bases lay outside the gene matches. The CDR3 DNA reads as TGCAGCGTTGTGTGGACAGGTTACAACTATGGCTACACCTTC. Translation gives CSVVWTGYNYGYTF.